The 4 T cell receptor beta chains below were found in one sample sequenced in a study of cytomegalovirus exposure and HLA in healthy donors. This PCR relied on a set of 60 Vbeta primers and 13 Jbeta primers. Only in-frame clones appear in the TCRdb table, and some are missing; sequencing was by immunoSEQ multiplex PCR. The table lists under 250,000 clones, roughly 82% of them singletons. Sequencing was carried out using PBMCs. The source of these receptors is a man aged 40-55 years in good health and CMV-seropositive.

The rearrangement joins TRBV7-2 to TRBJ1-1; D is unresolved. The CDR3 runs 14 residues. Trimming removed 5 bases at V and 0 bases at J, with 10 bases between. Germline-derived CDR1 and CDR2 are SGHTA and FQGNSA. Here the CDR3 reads CASSLISMNTEAFF. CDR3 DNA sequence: TGTGCCAGCAGCCTAATTTCTATGAACACTGAAGCTTTCTTT. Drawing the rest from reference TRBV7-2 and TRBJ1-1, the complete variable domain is GAGVSQSPSNKVTEKGKDVELRCDPISGHTALYWYRQSLGQGLEFLIYFQGNSAPDKSGLPSDRFSAERTGGSVSTLTIQRTQQEDSAVYLCASSLISMNTEAFFGQGTRLTVV.

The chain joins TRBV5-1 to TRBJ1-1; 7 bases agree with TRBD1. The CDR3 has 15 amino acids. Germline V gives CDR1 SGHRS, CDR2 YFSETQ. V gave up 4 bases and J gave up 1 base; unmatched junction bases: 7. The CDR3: CASSREGATNTEAFF. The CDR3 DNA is TGCGCCAGCAGCCGCGAGGGGGCCACGAACACTGAAGCTTTCTTT.

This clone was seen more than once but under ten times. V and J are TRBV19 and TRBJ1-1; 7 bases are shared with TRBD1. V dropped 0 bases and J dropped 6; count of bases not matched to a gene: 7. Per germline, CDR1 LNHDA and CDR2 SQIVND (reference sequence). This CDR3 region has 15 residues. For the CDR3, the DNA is TGTGCCAGTAGTATAGATCTGGAGGGGGCACCTGAAGCTTTCTTT. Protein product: CASSIDLEGAPEAFF.

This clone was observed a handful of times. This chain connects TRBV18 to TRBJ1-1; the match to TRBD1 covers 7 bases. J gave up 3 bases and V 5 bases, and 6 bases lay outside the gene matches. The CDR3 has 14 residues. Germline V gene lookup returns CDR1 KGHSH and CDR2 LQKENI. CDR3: CASSKVRGDTEAFF. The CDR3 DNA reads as TGTGCCAGCTCAAAAGTCAGGGGGGACACTGAAGCTTTCTTT.